A single sample gave rise to the 10 T cell receptor beta chains below, sequenced in a study of shared clonotypes between healthy human individuals. Clones were sequenced by immunoSEQ multiplex PCR, and TCRdb holds only the in-frame ones, with some missing. Of 1.4 million or so clones in the sample, about 98.5% are singletons; the top ten hold approximately 0.38%. What was sequenced was naive CD4+ T cells sorted from blood. Subset defined: CD45RA+ positively selected. These receptors were obtained from a young man in good health.

The rearrangement uses TRBV7-8 and TRBJ2-5; a weak D match, TRBD2 (7 bases). The germline CDR1 and CDR2 sequences are SGHVS and FQNEAQ. This CDR3 has 17 amino acids. V lost 4 bases to trimming and J lost 0 bases, with 18 bases between them. The DNA of the CDR3 is TGTGCCAGCAGCTCACTTGGGGGGAGGGGGTACCAAGAGACCCAGTACTTC. It specifies CASSSLGGRGYQETQYF.

A note on this clone: The same CDR3 can be traced to other DNA sequences in this sample. The V call is TRBV18, the J call TRBJ2-5; perhaps TRBD1 as D (6 bases). The CDR3 has 12 amino acids. Trimming removed 4 bases from V and 4 bases from J, with 7 bases in between. Germline assignment: CDR1 KGHSH and CDR2 LQKENI. The CDR3 DNA reads TGTGCCAGCTCACAGGACAGAGAGACCCAGTACTTC. It is translated as CASSQDRETQYF.

This chain uses TRBV5-4 with TRBJ2-7; D gene ambiguous. The V and J ends lost 4 bases and 0 bases respectively, with 5 bases between them. CDR1 and CDR2 (germline): SGHNT, YYREEE (reference sequence). The CDR3 covers 12 residues. The CDR3 protein is CASSTSSYEQYF. CDR3 in DNA: TGTGCCAGCAGCACAAGCTCCTACGAGCAGTACTTC.

With respect to this clone: Other DNA sequences in the same sample also yield this CDR3. The J gene is TRBJ2-7, the V gene TRBV29-1, with D possibly being TRBD1 (6 bases). From germline, CDR1 is SQVTM and CDR2 ANQGSEA. The length of the CDR3 is 12 residues. V lost 4 bases and J lost 3, with 10 bases in between. CDR3 sequence reads: CSVGTDSYEQYF. DNA for the CDR3: TGCAGCGTTGGAACGGACAGCTACGAGCAGTACTTC.

V is TRBV9 and J is TRBJ1-2; D is ambiguous. The germline V gene has CDR1 SGDLS and CDR2 YYNGEE. This CDR3 is 13 amino acids long. V shed 4 bases and J shed 2 bases, with 9 bases lying between them. The CDR3 region has the DNA TGTGCCAGCAGCCCGCGGATGAACTATGGCTACACCTTC. It translates to CASSPRMNYGYTF.

The rearrangement links TRBV5-4 to TRBJ1-3; 7 bases match TRBD1. This CDR3 has 16 residues. Germline CDR1 and CDR2: SGHNT and YYREEE (reference sequence). The V gene end was trimmed by 3 bases and the J gene end by 0 bases; junction bases not matched to a gene: 6. CDR3 DNA: TGTGCCAGCAGCTGGGACAGATCTTACTCTGGAAACACCATATATTTT. Protein sequence: CASSWDRSYSGNTIYF. The full variable domain, with the rest looked up from reference TRBV5-4 and TRBJ1-3, is ETGVTQSPTHLIKTRGQQVTLRCSSQSGHNTVSWYQQALGQGPQFIFQYYREEENGRGNFPPRFSGLQFPNYSSELNVNALELDDSALYLCASSWDRSYSGNTIYFGEGSWLTVV.

V is TRBV9 and J is TRBJ2-2; D is ambiguous. V dropped 7 bases and J dropped 5 bases, with 9 bases sitting between them. The germline V gene has CDR1 SGDLS and CDR2 YYNGEE. The CDR3 has 12 amino acids. The DNA for the CDR3 is TGTGCCAGCGGTGGCTTGACCGGGGAGCTGTTTTTT. It encodes CASGGLTGELFF.

V gene TRBV28 combines with J gene TRBJ2-7; D tentatively reads TRBD1 or TRBD2 (5 bases each). The CDR3 consists of 17 residues. The V end was cut by 5 bases, the J end by 3 bases, with 23 bases between. The germline gives CDR1 MDHEN, CDR2 SYDVKM. DNA of the CDR3: TGTGCCAGCAGTCAGCAGGGCCCGGGACGGGATAACTACGAGCAGTACTTC. Its protein is CASSQQGPGRDNYEQYF.

This clone was seen only a few times. V and J are TRBV5-1 and TRBJ2-7; D possibly corresponds to TRBD2 (6 bases). Germline V gene sequence: CDR1 SGHRS, CDR2 YFSETQ. This CDR3 contains 16 residues. V was cut by 4 bases and J by 0 bases, with 17 bases left in between. CDR3 bases: TGCGCCAGCAGCAGGTTAAGCGGGTTGAACTCCTACGAGCAGTACTTC. It translates to CASSRLSGLNSYEQYF.

For this clone: Other DNA sequences within the sample encode an identical CDR3. The chain couples TRBV9 to TRBJ2-7; weak D call: TRBD1 (6 bases). V lost 3 bases, J lost 4 bases, and 14 bases lay in between. Germline CDR1 and CDR2: SGDLS and YYNGEE. CDR3 length equals 14 residues. CDR3 amino acids: CASSAGTPDYEQYF. CDR3 DNA sequence: TGTGCCAGCAGCGCCGGGACACCAGATTACGAGCAGTACTTC.